This entry lists 19 T cell receptor beta chains sequenced from one sample in a study of T cell repertoires in cytomegalovirus infection. The antigens these receptors bind are not known. One entry per CDR3 protein results from TCRdb running MiXCR on the reads. The sample includes roughly 800,000 distinct CDR3 sequences, just under 30% of them seen just once. Specimen: cultured CD8+ T cells from PBMCs, collected from culture after CMV antigen stimulation. Receptors originate from a human donor in good health (CMV status not recorded). Some clones in this sample may be carry-over from other donors' samples.

This chain joins TRBV20-1 and TRBJ2-7; either TRBD1 or TRBD2 may fit D (5 bases each). The germline CDR1 and CDR2 sequences are DFQATT and SNEGSKA (reference sequence). The CDR3 extends over 15 amino acids. With 0 bases removed from V and 5 bases from J, the gap between germline ends came to 17 bases. For the CDR3, the DNA is TGCAGTGCTAGAGAACGGGGCGCCCCCTTGGACGAGCAGTACGTC. Residues: CSARERGAPLDEQYV.

The chain combines TRBV6-5 with TRBJ2-7; weak D call: TRBD1 (5 bases). From germline, CDR1 is MNHEY and CDR2 SVGAGI. This CDR3 is built from 15 residues. V was cut by 5 bases and J by 5 bases, with 19 bases left in between. The CDR3 nucleotides read TGTGCCAGCAGTCCCCAGGGAATTTCCCTCAACGAGCAGTACTTC. Protein sequence: CASSPQGISLNEQYF.

This clonotype was recorded a few times. The rearrangement uses TRBV19 and TRBJ2-2; no reliable D call. The germline V gene encodes CDR1 LNHDA and CDR2 SQIVND (reference sequence). V lost 3 bases and J lost 8, with 16 bases in between. The CDR3 is made up of 15 amino acids. The CDR3 sequence is CASSITLGSPGELFF. The CDR3 DNA is TGTGCCAGTAGTATCACCCTAGGATCCCCTGGGGAGCTGTTTTTT. Full variable domain (remainder filled in from reference TRBV19 and TRBJ2-2): DGGITQSPKYLFRKEGQNVTLSCEQNLNHDAMYWYRQDPGQGLRLIYYSQIVNDFQKGDIAEGYSVSREKKESFPLTVTSAQKNPTAFYLCASSITLGSPGELFFGEGSRLTVL.

This clonotype came up a few times. This chain links TRBV7-3 with TRBJ2-3; D unresolved. This CDR3 contains 13 residues. V was trimmed by 4 bases and J by 6 bases, leaving 11 bases between them. Germline assignment: CDR1 SGHTA and CDR2 FQGTGA. The CDR3 DNA reads TGTGCCAGCAGCTCGGACCCTGGGGATACGCAGTATTTT. It encodes CASSSDPGDTQYF.

This clonotype occurred a few times. V and J are TRBV12-5 and TRBJ2-7, with D uncertain. This CDR3 is 10 amino acids long. Trimming stripped 0 bases from V and 9 bases from J, with 3 bases between. Germline V CDR1 and CDR2: LGHNT, FRNRAP. The DNA of the CDR3 is TGTGCTAGTGGTTTGGTGAGGCAGTACTTC. Amino acids: CASGLVRQYF.

The rearrangement links TRBV6-5 to TRBJ1-2, with 10 bases identical to TRBD1. The CDR3 covers 16 residues. Per the germline V gene, CDR1 is MNHEY and CDR2 is SVGAGI. With 6 bases clipped from V and 2 bases from J, the junction kept 9 bases outside the gene matches. The CDR3 nucleotides read TGTGCCAGCAGGCTGACGAGGACAGGGGGGAACTATGGCTACACCTTC. It codes for CASRLTRTGGNYGYTF.

J is TRBJ2-7 and V is TRBV12-3 or TRBV12-4; TRBD2 is a possible D gene (7 bases). The CDR3 is 16 residues long. Trimming took 2 bases from V and 2 from J, leaving 16 bases between them. CDR3 nucleotide sequence: TGTGCCAGCAGTTTATCGGGGGGCAGGGGTACCTACGAGCAGTACTTC. Translated, it gives CASSLSGGRGTYEQYF.

The V gene is TRBV23-1, the J gene TRBJ2-7; no clear D. TRBV23-1 is filed as an ORF, its function uncertain. This CDR3 has 12 amino acids. The V and J ends lost 11 bases and 3 bases respectively, with 14 bases between them. In nucleotides, the CDR3 is TGCGCCGGGAAGGACGGCCTCTACGAGCAGTACGTC. Protein sequence: CAGKDGLYEQYV.

This clonotype occurred a few times. The CDR3 loop reads CASSLRGWGYGYTF. In DNA, the CDR3 is TGTGCCAGCAGTCTCCGGGGTTGGGGTTATGGCTACACCTTC. The chain recombines TRBV27 with TRBJ1-2; D is ambiguous. With 5 bases removed from V and 5 bases from J, the gap between germline ends came to 15 bases. CDR3 length: 14 residues. The germline V gene has CDR1 MNHEY and CDR2 SMNVEV (reference sequence).

This clonotype has only a few counts. The J gene is TRBJ2-1, the V gene TRBV29-1; a possible D gene is TRBD2 (6 bases). Germline V CDR1 and CDR2: SQVTM, ANQGSEA. Trimming cost V 5 bases and J 5 bases, with 19 bases left between them. This CDR3 region has 15 residues. This CDR3 is CSVFGGDFPNNEQFF. In nucleotides, the CDR3 is TGCAGCGTTTTCGGGGGAGACTTCCCCAACAATGAGCAGTTCTTC.

The CDR3 coding sequence is TGTGCCAGCAGCCAAGACAGGATTAATGAAAAACTGTTTTTT. Protein: CASSQDRINEKLFF. This chain uses TRBV7-6 with TRBJ1-4; tentatively, D is TRBD1 (6 bases). Germline loops: CDR1 SGHVS, CDR2 FNYEAQ. V was pared by 5 bases and J by 4 bases, with 11 bases between. There are 14 residues in the CDR3.

With regard to this clonotype: A read error may produce the germline difference seen at one junction end. The V call is TRBV7-3, the J call TRBJ2-2; 14 bases are shared with TRBD2. The CDR3 is made up of 17 amino acids. CDR1 SGHTA and CDR2 FQGTGA come from the germline V gene. CDR3 amino acids: CASSPWTSGGPGGERFF. CDR3 bases: TGTGCCAGCAGCCCCTGGACTAGCGGGGGGCCTGGCGGGGAGCGGTTTTTT.

This chain joins TRBV11-1 and TRBJ2-2; maybe TRBD1 (6 bases). With 4 bases removed from V and 7 bases from J, the gap between germline ends came to 19 bases. Germline-derived CDR1 and CDR2 are SGHAT and FQDESV (reference sequence). This CDR3 is 16 amino acids long. The CDR3 reads CASSWSFSGDVGELFF. The DNA for the CDR3 is TGTGCCAGCAGCTGGTCATTTTCAGGGGATGTCGGGGAGCTGTTTTTT.

This clonotype appeared a few times. V and J are TRBV15 and TRBJ1-3, with D possibly being TRBD1 (5 bases). The V gene lost 7 bases and the J gene lost 0 bases, with 19 bases spanning the gap. This CDR3 comprises 17 residues. In germline, CDR1 is LNHNV, CDR2 YYDKDF (reference sequence). The DNA of the CDR3 is TGTGCCACCACGGCATATAGGGGCAGGAGCTCTGGAAACACCATATATTTT. This translates into CATTAYRGRSSGNTIYF.

The chain joins TRBV20-1 to TRBJ1-2, with a weak D call TRBD1 (5 bases). The CDR3 is 15 residues long. The V end was cut by 0 bases, the J end by 4 bases, with 15 bases between. Germline V gene data show CDR1 as DFQATT and CDR2 as SNEGSKA (reference sequence). CDR3 nucleotides: TGCAGTGCTAGAGATCTGGATGTGGGGACCTATGGCTACACCTTC. This codes for CSARDLDVGTYGYTF.

J is TRBJ2-7 and V is TRBV19, with 7 bases matching TRBD2. Germline lookup yields CDR1 LNHDA and CDR2 SQIVND (reference sequence). This CDR3 comprises 14 residues. The V segment lost 5 bases and the J segment 2 bases; nucleotides outside the gene matches: 6. DNA of the CDR3: TGTGCCAGTAGTCCCCGGGGAGGGACCTACGAGCAGTACTTC. It codes for CASSPRGGTYEQYF. The full variable domain, rest sourced from reference TRBV19 and TRBJ2-7, is DGGITQSPKYLFRKEGQNVTLSCEQNLNHDAMYWYRQDPGQGLRLIYYSQIVNDFQKGDIAEGYSVSREKKESFPLTVTSAQKNPTAFYLCASSPRGGTYEQYFGPGTRLTVT.

In the case of this clonotype: One end of the junction is discordant with germline, which a read error may explain. The gene calls are TRBV4-1 and TRBJ2-3; the D is unclear. Germline V CDR1 and CDR2: MGHRA, YSYEKL. CDR3 length: 15 amino acids. The CDR3 region has the DNA TGTGCCAGCAGCGCTCGATTACCTAGCACAGATACGCAGTATTTT. Translation: CASSARLPSTDTQYF.

The CDR3 DNA reads TGTGCCAGCAGCCTACAGGGGGCCCCCTACGAGCAGTACTTC. It encodes CASSLQGAPYEQYF. The rearrangement links TRBV7-9 to TRBJ2-7, with 9 bases aligning to TRBD1. Germline V gene sequence: CDR1 SEHNR, CDR2 FQNEAQ (reference sequence). The CDR3 consists of 14 residues. The V segment lost 5 bases and the J segment 2 bases; nucleotides outside the gene matches: 4.

The J gene is TRBJ1-4, the V gene TRBV12-3 or TRBV12-4; the D is unclear. Trimming left V 5 bases short and J 7 bases short, with 11 bases between. The CDR3 has 13 residues. CDR3 in DNA: TGTGCCAGCAGTCCCCCCCGGGGTGAAAAACTGTTTTTT. This sequence encodes CASSPPRGEKLFF.